Presented here are 18 T cell receptor beta chains from one specimen sequenced in a study of CD8 T cells in Susac syndrome. Random hexamers were used to reverse transcribe an amount of about 0.45 to 1 ug RNA. TCRdb analysed the immunoSEQ multiplex PCR reads with MiXCR anew, one entry per CDR3 protein. The sample holds 150,000 to 180,000 distinct CDR3 sequences, about 94% seen once. Sequencing was done on a sample of CD8+ T cells from PBMCs. All receptors derive from a human donor with multiple sclerosis.

The chain links TRBV29-1 to TRBJ2-1, with 8 bases fitting TRBD2. The J segment lost 4 bases and the V segment lost 4 bases, leaving 6 bases of the junction unmatched. The germline V gene encodes CDR1 SQVTM and CDR2 ANQGSEA. The CDR3 has 14 residues. DNA for the CDR3: TGCAGCGTTGGGGGCCTAGCGGGTTACAATGAGCAGTTCTTC. It is translated as CSVGGLAGYNEQFF.

This clonotype was seen a single time. V gene TRBV20-1 combines with J gene TRBJ1-4; D uncertain. Deletions cut 2 bases from V and 0 bases from J, with 13 bases between. This CDR3 has 16 amino acids. CDR1 and CDR2 (germline): DFQATT, SNEGSKA (reference sequence). CDR3 residues: CSARNIRPSTNEKLFF. The CDR3 DNA reads TGCAGTGCTAGAAATATTAGGCCCTCAACTAATGAAAAACTGTTTTTT.

The V call is TRBV9, the J call TRBJ1-1; unclear D gene. There are 13 residues in the CDR3. In germline, CDR1 is SGDLS, CDR2 YYNGEE. V lost 0 bases and J lost 1, with 4 bases in between. Here the CDR3 reads CASSVGKNTEAFF. Written as DNA, the CDR3 is TGTGCCAGCAGCGTAGGCAAGAACACTGAAGCTTTCTTT.

The count of this clonotype is one. The rearrangement links TRBV5-1 to TRBJ2-1, with TRBD2 identical over 13 bases. Trimming at V came to 1 base and at J to 10 bases, leaving 14 bases not matched to a gene. The CDR3 is made up of 18 amino acids. The V gene's germline CDR1 is SGHRS and CDR2 YFSETQ. CDR3 DNA sequence: TGCGCCAGCAGCTTGCGTCGACTAGCGGGGGGCGGATTAAACGAGCAGTTCTTC. Protein product: CASSLRRLAGGGLNEQFF.

The V and J genes are TRBV20-1 and TRBJ2-3; 8 bases are shared with TRBD2. CDR3 length: 17 residues. CDR1 and CDR2 (germline): DFQATT, SNEGSKA (reference sequence). After removal of 4 bases from V and 2 bases from J, the junction contained 14 bases not matched to a gene. Here the CDR3 DNA reads TGCAGTGCTAACAGCGGGGGCCTAAGTGTTTTCACAGATACGCAGTATTTT. Translation: CSANSGGLSVFTDTQYF.

Here the CDR3 reads CSAGRRGFTDTQYF. CDR3 nucleotide sequence: TGCAGCGCTGGACGCAGGGGTTTCACAGATACGCAGTATTTT. This rearrangement joins TRBV29-1 to TRBJ2-3; D is possibly TRBD1 (6 bases). The germline V gene encodes CDR1 SQVTM and CDR2 ANQGSEA. The CDR3 sequence is 14 residues long. V lost 7 bases, J lost 2 bases, and 16 bases lay in between.

The chain is built from TRBV2 and TRBJ1-1; 11 nucleotides match TRBD1. CDR1 is SNHLY, CDR2 FYNNEI, per germline. V lost 6 bases to trimming and J lost 10 bases; unmatched junction nucleotides: 1. The CDR3 length is 11 residues. The CDR3 DNA sequence: TGTGCCAGCAGAGGGACAGGGGGAGCTTTCTTT. This gives the protein CASRGTGGAFF.

V usage is TRBV13 and J usage is TRBJ1-5; no clear D gene. The germline V gene has CDR1 PRHDT and CDR2 FYEKMQ (reference sequence). The CDR3 extends over 14 amino acids. Trimming removed 3 bases at V and 6 bases at J, with 12 bases between. The CDR3 spells CASSFSQAGQPQHF. DNA for the CDR3: TGTGCCAGCAGCTTCAGCCAAGCCGGTCAGCCCCAGCATTTT.

The genes are TRBV9 and TRBJ1-5, with D possibly TRBD1 on 6 matching bases. V was pared by 7 bases and J by 7 bases, with 21 bases between. In germline, CDR1 is SGDLS, CDR2 YYNGEE. The CDR3 consists of 15 residues. CDR3 residues: CASSRSWGAGQPQHF. CDR3 DNA sequence: TGTGCCAGCTCGCGGTCGTGGGGGGCTGGGCAGCCCCAGCATTTT.

DNA of the CDR3: TGTGCCAGCAGCTTGCCATCAAAAGGACAGGGGGAGTACGAGCAGTACTTC. Protein product: CASSLPSKGQGEYEQYF. V is TRBV7-9 and J is TRBJ2-7, with 10 nucleotides matching TRBD1. This CDR3 region has 17 residues. V was pared by 3 bases and J by 4 bases, with 12 bases of the junction left unmatched. CDR1 and CDR2 (germline): SEHNR, FQNEAQ (reference sequence).

V and J are TRBV9 and TRBJ2-1; the D gene is possibly TRBD1 (6 bases). V lost 3 bases, J lost 2 bases, and 12 bases lay in between. The germline CDR1 and CDR2 sequences are SGDLS and YYNGEE. There are 15 residues in the CDR3. CDR3 sequence reads: CASSEGDRPYNEQFF. The CDR3, as DNA: TGTGCCAGCAGCGAGGGGGATAGGCCCTACAATGAGCAGTTCTTC. The complete variable domain, with remaining parts taken from reference TRBV9 and TRBJ2-1, reads DSGVTQTPKHLITATGQRVTLRCSPRSGDLSVYWYQQSLDQGLQFLIQYYNGEERAKGNILERFSAQQFPDLHSELNLSSLELGDSALYFCASSEGDRPYNEQFFGPGTRLTVL.

V is TRBV29-1 and J is TRBJ2-2; D call uncertain. CDR1 and CDR2 from the germline V gene are SQVTM and ANQGSEA. The V gene lost 6 bases and the J gene lost 6 bases, with 11 bases spanning the gap. This CDR3 is 12 amino acids long. CDR3 DNA sequence: TGCAGCGTCCCGTTGACGGCCGGGGAGCTGTTTTTT. Amino acid sequence: CSVPLTAGELFF.

The V gene is TRBV19, the J gene TRBJ2-7, with D possibly being TRBD2 (6 bases). The CDR3 sequence is 15 residues long. Germline-derived CDR1 and CDR2 are LNHDA and SQIVND (reference sequence). Trimming shortened V by 4 bases and J by 1 base, and 14 bases separated the two germline ends. Here the CDR3 DNA reads TGTGCCAGTAGTAGAGGAGGGACGGAATCCTACGAGCAGTACTTC. This gives the protein CASSRGGTESYEQYF.

The V call is TRBV7-9, the J call TRBJ2-3; possibly TRBD1 or TRBD2 for D (5 bases each). V lost 4 bases, J lost 4 bases, and 15 bases lay in between. The CDR3 loop spans 15 amino acids. CDR1 SEHNR and CDR2 FQNEAQ come from the germline V gene (reference sequence). CDR3 protein: CASSSRDLTSDTQYF. For the CDR3, the DNA is TGTGCCAGCAGCTCCCGGGACCTCACATCAGATACGCAGTATTTT.

This chain uses TRBV13 with TRBJ2-7; TRBD2 might be the D (7 bases). V was pared by 5 bases and J by 3 bases, with 17 bases between. CDR1 PRHDT and CDR2 FYEKMQ come from the germline V gene (reference sequence). This CDR3 is 15 amino acids long. The CDR3 bases are TGTGCCAGCAGCCTAACACAGGGAGGGGGCTACGAGCAGTACTTC. Encoded protein: CASSLTQGGGYEQYF.

This clonotype was found once. CDR3 region: CASSNLRGGQETQYF. CDR3 DNA: TGTGCCAGCAGCAACCTCCGGGGGGGGCAAGAGACCCAGTACTTC. The V gene is TRBV7-9, the J gene TRBJ2-5; the match to TRBD2 covers 8 bases. V gave up 5 bases and J gave up 2 bases; unmatched junction bases: 7. CDR1 is SEHNR, CDR2 FQNEAQ, per germline (reference sequence). This CDR3 is 15 amino acids long.

The chain carries TRBV7-9 and TRBJ2-1; 7 positions agree with TRBD1. The CDR3 is made up of 14 amino acids. Germline V gene data show CDR1 as SEHNR and CDR2 as FQNEAQ (reference sequence). J lost 9 bases, V lost 0 bases, and 5 bases had no gene match. CDR3 coding DNA: TGTGCCAGCAGCTTAGCGACAGGGAGTAGTGAGCAGTTCTTC. Protein: CASSLATGSSEQFF. The whole variable domain, filled in from reference TRBV7-9 and TRBJ2-1, reads DTGVSQNPRHKITKRGQNVTFRCDPISEHNRLYWYRQTLGQGPEFLTYFQNEAQLEKSRLLSDRFSAERPKGSFSTLEIQRTEQGDSAMYLCASSLATGSSEQFFGPGTRLTVL.

V is TRBV9 and J is TRBJ2-1, with TRBD2 matching 7 bases. Per germline, CDR1 SGDLS and CDR2 YYNGEE. CDR3 size: 15 residues. Unmatched junction bases numbered 7, after V lost 0 bases and J lost 7 bases. CDR3 DNA sequence: TGTGCCAGCAGCGTAGGCGGGGGTTTGGGGAATGAGCAGTTCTTC. Protein product: CASSVGGGLGNEQFF.